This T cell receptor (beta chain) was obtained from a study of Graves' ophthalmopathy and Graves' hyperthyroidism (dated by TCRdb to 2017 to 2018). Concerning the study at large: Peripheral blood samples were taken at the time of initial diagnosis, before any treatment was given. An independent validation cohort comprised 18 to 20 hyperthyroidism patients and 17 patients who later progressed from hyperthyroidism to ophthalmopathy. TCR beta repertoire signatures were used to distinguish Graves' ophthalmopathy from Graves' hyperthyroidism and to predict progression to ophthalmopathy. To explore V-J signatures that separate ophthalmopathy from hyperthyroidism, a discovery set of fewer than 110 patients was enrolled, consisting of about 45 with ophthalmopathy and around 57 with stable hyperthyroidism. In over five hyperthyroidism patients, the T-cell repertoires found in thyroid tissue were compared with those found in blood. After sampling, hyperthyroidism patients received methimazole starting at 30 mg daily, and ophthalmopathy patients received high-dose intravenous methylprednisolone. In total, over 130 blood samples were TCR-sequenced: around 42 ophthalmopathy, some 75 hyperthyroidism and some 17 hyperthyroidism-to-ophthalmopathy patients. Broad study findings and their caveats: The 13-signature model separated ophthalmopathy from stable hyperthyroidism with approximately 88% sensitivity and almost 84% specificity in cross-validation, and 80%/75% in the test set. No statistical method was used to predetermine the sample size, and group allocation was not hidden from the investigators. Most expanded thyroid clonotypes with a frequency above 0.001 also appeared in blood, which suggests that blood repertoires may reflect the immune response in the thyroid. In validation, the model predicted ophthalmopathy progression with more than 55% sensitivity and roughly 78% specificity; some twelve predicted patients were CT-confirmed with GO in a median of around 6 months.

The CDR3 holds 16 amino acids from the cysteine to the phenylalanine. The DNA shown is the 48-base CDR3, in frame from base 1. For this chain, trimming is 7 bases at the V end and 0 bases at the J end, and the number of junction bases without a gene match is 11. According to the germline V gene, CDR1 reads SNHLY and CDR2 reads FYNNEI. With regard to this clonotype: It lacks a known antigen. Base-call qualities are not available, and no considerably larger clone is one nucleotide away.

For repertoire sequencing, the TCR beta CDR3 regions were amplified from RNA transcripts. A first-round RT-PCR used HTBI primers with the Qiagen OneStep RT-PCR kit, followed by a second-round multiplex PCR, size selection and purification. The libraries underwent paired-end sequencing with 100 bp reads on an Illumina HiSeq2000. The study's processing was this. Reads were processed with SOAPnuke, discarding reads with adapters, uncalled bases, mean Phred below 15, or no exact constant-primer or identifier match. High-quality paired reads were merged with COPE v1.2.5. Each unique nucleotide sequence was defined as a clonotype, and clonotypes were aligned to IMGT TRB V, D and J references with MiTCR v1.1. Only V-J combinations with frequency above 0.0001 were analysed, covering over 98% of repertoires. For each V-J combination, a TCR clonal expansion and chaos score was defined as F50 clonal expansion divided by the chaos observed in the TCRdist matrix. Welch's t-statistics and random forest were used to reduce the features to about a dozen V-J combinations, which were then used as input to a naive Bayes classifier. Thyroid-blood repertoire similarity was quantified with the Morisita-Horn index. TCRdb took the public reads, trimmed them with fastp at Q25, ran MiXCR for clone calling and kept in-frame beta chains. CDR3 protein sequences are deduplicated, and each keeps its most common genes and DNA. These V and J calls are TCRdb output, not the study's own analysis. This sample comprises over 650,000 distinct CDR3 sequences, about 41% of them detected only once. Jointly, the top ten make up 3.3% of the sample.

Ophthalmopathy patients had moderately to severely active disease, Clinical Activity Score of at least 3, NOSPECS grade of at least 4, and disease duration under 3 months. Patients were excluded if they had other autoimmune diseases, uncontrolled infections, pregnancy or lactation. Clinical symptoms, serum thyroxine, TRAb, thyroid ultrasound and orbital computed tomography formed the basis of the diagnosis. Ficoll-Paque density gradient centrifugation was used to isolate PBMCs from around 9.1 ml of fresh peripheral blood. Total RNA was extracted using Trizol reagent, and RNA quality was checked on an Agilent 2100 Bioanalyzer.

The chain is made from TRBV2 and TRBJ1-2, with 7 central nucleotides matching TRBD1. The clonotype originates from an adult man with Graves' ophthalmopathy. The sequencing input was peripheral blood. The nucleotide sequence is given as TGTGCCAGCACTCTTAGGGGGCGGGGGACTAACTATGGCTACACCTTC. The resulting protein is CASTLRGRGTNYGYTF.